One and the same sample provided the 8 T cell receptor beta chains below, sequenced in a study of T cells in women clearing cervical HPV infection. Here immunoSEQ multiplex PCR was the method, and the copy in TCRdb shows in-frame clones only, minus some. This listing includes about 17,000 clones. Sequencing was carried out using blood buffy coat. All receptors derive from a woman aged 18 to 75 with a cervical HPV16 infection that either progressed to CIN3+ or cleared (not recorded which).

For this clone: The read ends 3 residues early relative to the CDR3; the germline J gene fills the gap. This chain connects TRBV7-9 to TRBJ2-1, with D tentatively TRBD1 (5 bases). The germline V gene encodes CDR1 SEHNR and CDR2 FQNEAQ (reference sequence). The CDR3 covers 14 residues. Trimming took off 0 bases at V and 9 bases at J, with 12 bases between the two ends. The DNA read from the CDR3 is TGTGCCAGCAGCTTAGCGGCCTCTCAGGGTGAG. Translated: CASSLAASQGE. The full CDR3 sequence reads CASSLAASQGEQFF. The complete variable domain, with remaining parts taken from reference TRBV7-9 and TRBJ2-1, reads DTGVSQNPRHKITKRGQNVTFRCDPISEHNRLYWYRQTLGQGPEFLTYFQNEAQLEKSRLLSDRFSAERPKGSFSTLEIQRTEQGDSAMYLCASSLAASQGEQFFGPGTRLTVL.

On this clone itself: The CDR3 goes on 3 residues after the read ends, and that part is filled in from the germline J gene. The J gene is TRBJ1-1, the V gene TRBV12-3 or TRBV12-4, with D possibly matching TRBD1 (6 bases). V was clipped by 5 bases and J by 4 bases, with 11 bases between them. The CDR3 spans 13 residues. CDR3 DNA, as far as it was read: TGTGCCAGCAGTGTACAGGGTTCCACTGAA. This gives the protein CASSVQGSTE. The full CDR3 reads CASSVQGSTEAFF.

Concerning this clone itself: The read falls 3 residues short of the CDR3 end, and the missing part is taken from the germline J gene. The gene calls are TRBV7-2 and TRBJ2-7; D possibly corresponds to TRBD1 (6 bases). The CDR3 has 15 residues. V lost 2 bases, J lost 3 bases, and 14 bases lay in between. Germline V gene data show CDR1 as SGHTA and CDR2 as FQGNSA. The DNA read from the CDR3 is TGTGCCAGCAGCTTAAATCCGGGACAAAACTACGAG. This gives the protein CASSLNPGQNYE. The entire CDR3 is CASSLNPGQNYEQYF. The full variable domain, rest sourced from reference TRBV7-2 and TRBJ2-7, is GAGVSQSPSNKVTEKGKDVELRCDPISGHTALYWYRQSLGQGLEFLIYFQGNSAPDKSGLPSDRFSAERTGGSVSTLTIQRTQQEDSAVYLCASSLNPGQNYEQYFGPGTRLTVT.

Concerning this clone: The read terminates 3 residues before the CDR3 end, so the remaining end is supplied by the germline J gene. The chain employs TRBV9 and TRBJ2-1, with D unresolved. This CDR3 has 14 amino acids. Germline CDR1 reads SGDLS; CDR2 reads YYNGEE. The V end was cut by 0 bases, the J end by 6 bases, with 10 bases between. The CDR3 loop reads CASSVDGSRNEQFF. Incomplete CDR3 DNA: TGTGCCAGCAGCGTAGATGGTAGCCGCAATGAG.

This clone is called medium-sized based on its frequency. The CDR3 end falls 3 residues outside the read, so it is completed with the germline J gene. This sequence joins TRBV18 and TRBJ1-1, with D perhaps TRBD1 (5 bases). In germline, CDR1 is KGHSH, CDR2 LQKENI. Trimming stripped 3 bases from V and 4 bases from J, with 15 bases between. The CDR3 is 15 residues long. The sequenced part of the CDR3 DNA is TGTGCCAGCTCACCGACTTCAGGGAGGGGCACTGAA. It specifies CASSPTSGRGTE. The full CDR3 protein reads CASSPTSGRGTEAFF.

According to its frequency, this clone is medium-sized. The sequenced fragment ends 3 residues before the CDR3 boundary, so the rest is inferred from the germline J gene. The chain carries TRBV2 and TRBJ2-5; D remains ambiguous. The V end was cut by 5 bases, the J end by 2 bases, with 6 bases between. The CDR3 loop spans 12 amino acids. Germline V gene lookup returns CDR1 SNHLY and CDR2 FYNNEI. CDR3 residues: CASSLQQETQYF. The sequenced part of the CDR3 DNA is TGTGCCAGCAGTCTCCAGCAAGAGACC. The complete variable domain, with remaining parts taken from reference TRBV2 and TRBJ2-5, reads EPEVTQTPSHQVTQMGQEVILRCVPISNHLYFYWYRQILGQKVEFLVSFYNNEISEKSEIFDDQFSVERPDGSNFTLKIRSTKLEDSAMYFCASSLQQETQYFGPGTRLLVL.

For this clone: The read terminates 3 residues before the CDR3 end, so the remaining end is supplied by the germline J gene. V usage is TRBV10-3 and J usage is TRBJ1-2, with 12 bases lining up with TRBD1. This CDR3 region has 18 residues. Losses at the gene ends were 0 bases for V and 7 bases for J; bases not matched to a gene: 12. Germline loops: CDR1 ENHRY, CDR2 SYGVKD. The sequenced part of the CDR3 DNA is TGTGCCATCAGTGAGTCGTCGATTGGGACAGGGGGCCGGCGTGGC. This sequence encodes CAISESSIGTGGRRG. The whole CDR3 sequence is CAISESSIGTGGRRGYTF.

A remark on this clone: From the germline J gene comes the end of the CDR3, since the read stops 3 residues before it. This chain uses TRBV5-4 with TRBJ2-7; TRBD1 agrees at 8 bases. Germline CDR1 SGHNT, CDR2 YYREEE (reference sequence). This CDR3 has 14 residues. The V gene end was trimmed by 4 bases and the J gene end by 2 bases; junction bases not matched to a gene: 5. The CDR3 DNA, read in part, is TGTGCCAGCAGCGAAAACAGGGGGGCCTACGAG. Residues: CASSENRGAYE. The entire CDR3 reads CASSENRGAYEQYF. The entire variable domain, with the rest obtained from reference TRBV5-4 and TRBJ2-7, is as follows: ETGVTQSPTHLIKTRGQQVTLRCSSQSGHNTVSWYQQALGQGPQFIFQYYREEENGRGNFPPRFSGLQFPNYSSELNVNALELDDSALYLCASSENRGAYEQYFGPGTRLTVT.